Ten or more counts support the clone carrying this T cell receptor (beta chain). Trimming pared 5 bases from V and 4 bases from J, leaving 24 bases between. Per germline, CDR1 PRHDT and CDR2 FYEKMQ (reference sequence). This CDR3 contains 18 residues. Thyroid surgery took place with no prior treatment in any patient. The data were taken from a study of metastatic and nonmetastatic thyroid tumors. On the study more broadly: Repertoire comparisons spanned blood and tumor or nodule tissue from malignant and benign thyroid patients.

TCRdb re-analyzed the PCR reads through MiXCR. The table records about 70,000 clones, around 18% of them present only once. This chain uses TRBV13 with TRBJ2-1; D may correspond to TRBD1 or TRBD2 (5 bases each). The sequenced material came from blood. The clonotype originates from a female donor with papillary thyroid cancer or a benign thyroid nodule (not recorded which). Some clones in this sample may be carry-over from other donors' samples. CDR3 DNA: TGTGCCAGCAGCGCCTACCTCTCACCACAGGAGGTTTACAATGAGCAGTTCTTC. Translating gives CASSAYLSPQEVYNEQFF.